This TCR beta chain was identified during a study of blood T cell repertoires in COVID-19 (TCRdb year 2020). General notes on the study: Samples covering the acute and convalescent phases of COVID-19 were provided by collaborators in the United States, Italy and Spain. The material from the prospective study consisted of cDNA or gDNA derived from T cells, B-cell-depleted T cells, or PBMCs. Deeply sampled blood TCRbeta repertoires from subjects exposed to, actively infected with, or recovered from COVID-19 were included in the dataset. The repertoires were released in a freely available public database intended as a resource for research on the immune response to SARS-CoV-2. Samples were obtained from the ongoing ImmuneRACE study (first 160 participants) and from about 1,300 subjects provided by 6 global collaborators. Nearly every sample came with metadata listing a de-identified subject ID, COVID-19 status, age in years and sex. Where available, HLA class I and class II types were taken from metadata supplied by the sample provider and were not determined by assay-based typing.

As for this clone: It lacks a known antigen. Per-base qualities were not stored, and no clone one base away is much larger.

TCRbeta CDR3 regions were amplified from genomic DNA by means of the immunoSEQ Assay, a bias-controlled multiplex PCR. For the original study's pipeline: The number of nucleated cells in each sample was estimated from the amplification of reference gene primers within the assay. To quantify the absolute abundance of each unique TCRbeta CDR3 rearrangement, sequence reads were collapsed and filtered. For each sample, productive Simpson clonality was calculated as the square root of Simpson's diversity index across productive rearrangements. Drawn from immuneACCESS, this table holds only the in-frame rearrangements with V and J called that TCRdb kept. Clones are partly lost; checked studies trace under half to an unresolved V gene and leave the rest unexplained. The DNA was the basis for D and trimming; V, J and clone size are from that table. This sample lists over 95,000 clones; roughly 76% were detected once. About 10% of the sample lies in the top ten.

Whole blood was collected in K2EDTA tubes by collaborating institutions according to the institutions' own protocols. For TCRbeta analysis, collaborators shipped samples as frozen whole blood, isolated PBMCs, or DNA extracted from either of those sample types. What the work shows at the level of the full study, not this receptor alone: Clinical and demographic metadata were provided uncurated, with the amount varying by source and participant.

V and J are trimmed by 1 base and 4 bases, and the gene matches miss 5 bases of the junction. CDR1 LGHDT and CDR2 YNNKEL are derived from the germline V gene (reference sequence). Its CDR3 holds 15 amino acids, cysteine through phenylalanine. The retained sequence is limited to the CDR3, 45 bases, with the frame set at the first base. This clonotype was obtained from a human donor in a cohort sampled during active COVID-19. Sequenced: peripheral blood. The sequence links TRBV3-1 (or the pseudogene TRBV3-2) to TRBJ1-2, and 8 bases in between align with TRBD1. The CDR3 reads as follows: CASSQAGGDIYGYTF. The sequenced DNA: TGTGCCAGCAGCCAAGCAGGGGGCGATATCTATGGCTACACCTTC.